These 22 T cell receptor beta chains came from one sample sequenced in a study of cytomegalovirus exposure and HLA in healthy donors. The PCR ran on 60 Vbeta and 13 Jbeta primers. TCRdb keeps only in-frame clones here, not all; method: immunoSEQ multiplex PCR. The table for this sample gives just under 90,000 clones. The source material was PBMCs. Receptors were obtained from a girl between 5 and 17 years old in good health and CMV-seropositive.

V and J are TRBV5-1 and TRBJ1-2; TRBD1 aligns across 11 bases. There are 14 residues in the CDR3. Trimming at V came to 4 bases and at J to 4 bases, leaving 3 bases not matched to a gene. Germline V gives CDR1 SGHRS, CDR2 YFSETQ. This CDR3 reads CASSADRGPYGYTF. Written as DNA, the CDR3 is TGCGCCAGCAGCGCGGACAGGGGGCCCTATGGCTACACCTTC.

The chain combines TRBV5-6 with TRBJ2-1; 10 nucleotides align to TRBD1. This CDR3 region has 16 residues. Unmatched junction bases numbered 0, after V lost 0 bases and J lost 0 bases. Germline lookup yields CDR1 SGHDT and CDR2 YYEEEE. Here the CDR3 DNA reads TGTGCCAGCAGCTTGGGACAGGGGGCCTCCTACAATGAGCAGTTCTTC. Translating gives CASSLGQGASYNEQFF.

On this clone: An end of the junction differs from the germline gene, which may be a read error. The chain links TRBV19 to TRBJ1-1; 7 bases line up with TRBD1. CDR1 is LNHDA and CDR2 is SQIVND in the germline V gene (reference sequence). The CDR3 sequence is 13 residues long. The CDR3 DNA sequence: TGTGCGAGTAGAGACAGGGAGGATCTTGAAGCTTTCTTT. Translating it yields CASRDREDLEAFF.

The CDR3 DNA is TGTGCCACCAGCCGCAGATCAGCAGATACGCAGTATTTT. Encoded protein: CATSRRSADTQYF. The chain recombines TRBV15 with TRBJ2-3; D ambiguous. Germline V CDR1 and CDR2: LNHNV, YYDKDF (reference sequence). The V end lost 5 bases, the J end lost 4 bases, and 10 bases lay between the germline ends. The CDR3 totals 13 residues. Looking up the rest from reference TRBV15 and TRBJ2-3 gives the full variable domain: DAMVIQNPRYQVTQFGKPVTLSCSQTLNHNVMYWYQQKSSQAPKLLFHYYDKDFNNEADTPDNFQSRRPNTSFCFLDIRSPGLGDTAMYLCATSRRSADTQYFGPGTRLTVL.

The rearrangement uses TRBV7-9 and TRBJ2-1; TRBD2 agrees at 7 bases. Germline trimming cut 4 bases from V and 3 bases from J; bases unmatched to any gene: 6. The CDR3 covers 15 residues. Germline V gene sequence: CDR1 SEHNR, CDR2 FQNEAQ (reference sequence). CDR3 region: CASSSSGLHYNEQFF. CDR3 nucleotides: TGTGCCAGCAGCTCTAGCGGACTGCACTACAATGAGCAGTTCTTC.

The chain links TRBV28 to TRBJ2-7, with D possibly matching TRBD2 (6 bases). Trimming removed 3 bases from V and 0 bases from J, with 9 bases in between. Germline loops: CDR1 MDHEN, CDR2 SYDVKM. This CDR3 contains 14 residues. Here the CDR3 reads CASSFRGISYEQYV. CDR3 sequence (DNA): TGTGCCAGCAGTTTCCGGGGGATCTCCTACGAGCAGTACGTC.

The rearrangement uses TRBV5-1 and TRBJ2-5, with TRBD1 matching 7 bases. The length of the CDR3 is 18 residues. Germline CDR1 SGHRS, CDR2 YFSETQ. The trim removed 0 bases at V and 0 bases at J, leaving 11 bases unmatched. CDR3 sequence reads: CASSLAFTGEVYQETQYF. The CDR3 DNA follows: TGCGCCAGCAGCTTGGCCTTTACAGGGGAAGTTTACCAAGAGACCCAGTACTTC. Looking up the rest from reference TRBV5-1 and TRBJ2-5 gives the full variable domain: KAGVTQTPRYLIKTRGQQVTLSCSPISGHRSVSWYQQTPGQGLQFLFEYFSETQRNKGNFPGRFSGRQFSNSRSEMNVSTLELGDSALYLCASSLAFTGEVYQETQYFGPGTRLLVL.

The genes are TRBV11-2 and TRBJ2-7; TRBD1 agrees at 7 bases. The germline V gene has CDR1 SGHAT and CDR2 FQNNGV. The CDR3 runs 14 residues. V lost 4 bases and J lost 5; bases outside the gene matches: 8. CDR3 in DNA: TGTGCCAGCAGCTCCAGACAGGGAATGAACGAGCAGTACTTC. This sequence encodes CASSSRQGMNEQYF.

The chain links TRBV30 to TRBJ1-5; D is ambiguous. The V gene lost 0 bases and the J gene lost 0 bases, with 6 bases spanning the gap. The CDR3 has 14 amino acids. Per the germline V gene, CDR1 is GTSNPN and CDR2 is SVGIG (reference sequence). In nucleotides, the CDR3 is TGTGCCTGGAGTGTACTCACTAGCAATCAGCCCCAGCATTTT. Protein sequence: CAWSVLTSNQPQHF.

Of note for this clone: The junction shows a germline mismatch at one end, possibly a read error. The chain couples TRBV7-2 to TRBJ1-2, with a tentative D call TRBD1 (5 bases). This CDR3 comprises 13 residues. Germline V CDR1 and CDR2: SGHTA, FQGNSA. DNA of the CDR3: TGTGTCAGCAGCTTAGAGACAGTCTATGGCTACACCTTC. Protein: CVSSLETVYGYTF.

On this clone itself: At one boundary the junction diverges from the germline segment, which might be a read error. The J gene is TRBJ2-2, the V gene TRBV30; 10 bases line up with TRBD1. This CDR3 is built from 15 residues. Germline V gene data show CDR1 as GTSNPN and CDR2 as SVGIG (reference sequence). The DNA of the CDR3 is TGTGCCGGGAGCCGGGACAGGGGGAACACCGGGGAGCTGTTTTTT. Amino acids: CAGSRDRGNTGELFF.

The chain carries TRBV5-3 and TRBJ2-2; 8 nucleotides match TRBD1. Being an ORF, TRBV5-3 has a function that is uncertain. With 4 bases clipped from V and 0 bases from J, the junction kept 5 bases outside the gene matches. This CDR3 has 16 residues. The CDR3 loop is CARSERTGPNTGELFF. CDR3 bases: TGTGCCAGAAGCGAAAGGACAGGGCCGAACACCGGGGAGCTGTTTTTT.

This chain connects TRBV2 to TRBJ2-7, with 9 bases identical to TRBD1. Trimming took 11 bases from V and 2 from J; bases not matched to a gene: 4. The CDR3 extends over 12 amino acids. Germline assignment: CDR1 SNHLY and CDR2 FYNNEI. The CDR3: CAVRDRAYEQYF. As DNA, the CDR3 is TGTGCCGTCCGGGACAGGGCCTACGAGCAGTACTTC.

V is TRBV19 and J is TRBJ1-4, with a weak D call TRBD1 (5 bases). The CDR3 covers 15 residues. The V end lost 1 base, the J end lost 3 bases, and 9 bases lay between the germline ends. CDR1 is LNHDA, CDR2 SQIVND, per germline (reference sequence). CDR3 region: CASSIGGLSNEKLFF. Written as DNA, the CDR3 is TGTGCCAGTAGTATAGGGGGACTTTCTAATGAAAAACTGTTTTTT.

In nucleotides, the CDR3 is TGTGCCAGCAGACTGGACAGGGCCGACAATGAGCAGTTCTTC. Translation gives CASRLDRADNEQFF. This chain joins TRBV6-5 and TRBJ2-1; TRBD1 aligns across 8 bases. V trimming: 6 bases; J trimming: 5 bases; junction bases outside the gene matches: 6. Germline loops: CDR1 MNHEY, CDR2 SVGAGI. CDR3 size: 14 residues.

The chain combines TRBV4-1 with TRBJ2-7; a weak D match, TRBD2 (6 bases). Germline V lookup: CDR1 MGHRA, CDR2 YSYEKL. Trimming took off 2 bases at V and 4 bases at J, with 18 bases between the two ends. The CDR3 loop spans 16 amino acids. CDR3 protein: CASSQMAGGWGYEQYF. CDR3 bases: TGCGCCAGCAGCCAAATGGCTGGGGGGTGGGGATACGAGCAGTACTTC.

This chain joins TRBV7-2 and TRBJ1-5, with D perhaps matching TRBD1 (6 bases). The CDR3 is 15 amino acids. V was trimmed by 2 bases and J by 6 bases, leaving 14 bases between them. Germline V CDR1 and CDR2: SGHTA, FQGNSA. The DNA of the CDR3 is TGTGCCAGCAGCTTACAGGTGGGGGCAGGTCAGCCCCAGCATTTT. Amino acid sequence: CASSLQVGAGQPQHF.

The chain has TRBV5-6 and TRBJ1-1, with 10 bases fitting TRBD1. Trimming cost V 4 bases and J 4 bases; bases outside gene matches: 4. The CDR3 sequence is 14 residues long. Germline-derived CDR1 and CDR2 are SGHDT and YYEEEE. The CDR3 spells CASSPWTGGTEAFF. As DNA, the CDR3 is TGTGCCAGCAGCCCATGGACAGGGGGCACTGAAGCTTTCTTT. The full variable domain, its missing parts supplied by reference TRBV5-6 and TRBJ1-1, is DAGVTQSPTHLIKTRGQQVTLRCSPKSGHDTVSWYQQALGQGPQFIFQYYEEEERQRGNFPDRFSGHQFPNYSSELNVNALLLGDSALYLCASSPWTGGTEAFFGQGTRLTVV.

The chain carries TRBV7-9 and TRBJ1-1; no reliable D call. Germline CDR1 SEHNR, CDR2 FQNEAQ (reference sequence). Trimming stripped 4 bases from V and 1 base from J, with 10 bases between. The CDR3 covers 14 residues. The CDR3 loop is CASSYPARNTEAFF. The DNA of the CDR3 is TGTGCCAGCAGCTACCCCGCGAGGAACACTGAAGCTTTCTTT.

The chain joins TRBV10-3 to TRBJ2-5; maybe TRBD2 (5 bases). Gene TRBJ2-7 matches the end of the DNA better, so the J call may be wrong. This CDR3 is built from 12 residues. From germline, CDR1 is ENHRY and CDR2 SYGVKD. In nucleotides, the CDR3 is TGTGCCGCCCGGGGTCCCGCCCTCGAGCAGTACTTC. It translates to CAARGPALEQYF.

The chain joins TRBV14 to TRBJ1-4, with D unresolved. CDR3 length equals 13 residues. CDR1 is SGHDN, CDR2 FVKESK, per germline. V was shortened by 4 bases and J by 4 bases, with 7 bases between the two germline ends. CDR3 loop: CASSRWLNEKLFF. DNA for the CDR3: TGTGCCAGCAGCCGCTGGCTTAATGAAAAACTGTTTTTT.

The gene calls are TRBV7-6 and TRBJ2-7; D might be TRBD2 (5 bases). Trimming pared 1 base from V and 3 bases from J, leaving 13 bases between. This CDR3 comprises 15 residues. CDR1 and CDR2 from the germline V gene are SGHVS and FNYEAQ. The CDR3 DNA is TGTGCCAGCAGCTTAGAATCCGGGGTTGGCTACGAGCAGTACTTC. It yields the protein CASSLESGVGYEQYF.